This is a list of T cell receptor beta chains from one sample in a study of graft-versus-host responses after intestinal transplantation. Libraries were prepared by immunoSEQ multiplex PCR; TCRdb keeps only in-frame clonotypes and omits some of them. The profile covers just under 85,000 clones, with around 93% appearing a single time and about 7.3% taken by the ten largest. Which antigens these TCRs recognize remains unknown. This specimen was unstimulated CD8+ T cells sorted from spleen or lymph node cells, taken before transplant. These receptors were taken from a human donor who was the organ donor for an intestinal transplant. The CDR3 runs from the conserved cysteine through the conserved F or W. Fields, in order: clone size, J gene, D gene, V gene, CDR3 DNA, CDR3 protein. A D gene is named only where the DNA matches it firmly. Where a row states a size, it is once, few, many or the class of an expanded clone; other rows omit it.

- | TRBJ2-3 | - | TRBV13 | TGTGCCAGCAGCTTAGAATCCACAGATACGCAGTATTTT | CASSLESTDTQYF
- | TRBJ1-1 | TRBD1 | TRBV18 | TGTGCCAGCTCACCAAGAGTCAGGGGGTTGGTGAACACTGAAGCTTTCTTT | CASSPRVRGLVNTEAFF
- | TRBJ2-7 | TRBD2 | TRBV10-3 | TGTGCCATCAGGGATTTGAAGCGGGAGGGCGAGCAGTACTTC | CAIRDLKREGEQYF
- | TRBJ1-1 | - | TRBV9 | TGTGCCAGCAGCGTCGGGGGGCGAGGGACTGAAGCTTTCTTT | CASSVGGRGTEAFF
- | TRBJ2-1 | - | TRBV5-6 | TGTGCCAGCAGCTTGGTAGTCAGCCCGAATGAGCAGTTCTTC | CASSLVVSPNEQFF
- | TRBJ2-5 | - | TRBV7-7 | TGTGCCAGCAGCCCTACATCAAATCACAATCAAGAGACCCAGTACTTC | CASSPTSNHNQETQYF
- | TRBJ1-6 | - | TRBV6-1 | TGTGCCAGCAGTGAACCCCAGGGACACTATAATTCACCCCTCCACTTT | CASSEPQGHYNSPLHF
once | TRBJ1-2 | TRBD1 | TRBV19 | TGTGCCAGTAGTAGTAGGACAGGGGGCAACTATGGCTACACCTTC | CASSSRTGGNYGYTF
- | TRBJ2-3 | TRBD1 | TRBV6-1 | TGTGCCAGCAGTGAGAACAGGGGTCCGAGCACAGATACGCAGTATTTT | CASSENRGPSTDTQYF
- | TRBJ1-2 | TRBD1 | TRBV4-1 | TGCGCCAGCAGCCAAGATCACAGGGGGCTCTATGGCTACACCTTC | CASSQDHRGLYGYTF
- | TRBJ1-2 | TRBD1 | TRBV5-4 | TGTGCCAGCAGCTTGGGTGACAGGGGTGCCTATGGCTACACCTTC | CASSLGDRGAYGYTF
- | TRBJ1-1 | - | TRBV12-1 | TGTGCCAGCAGCCCTAACAGGAGGAACACTGAAGCTTTCTTT | CASSPNRRNTEAFF
- | TRBJ1-1 | - | TRBV6-5 | TGTGCCAGCAGTGAATGGGAAGCCAACACTGAAGCTTTCTTT | CASSEWEANTEAFF
few | TRBJ1-1 | - | TRBV29-1 | TGCAGCGCCCGTGTGAACACTGAAGCTTTCTTT | CSARVNTEAFF
- | TRBJ2-2 | TRBD2 | TRBV4-1 | TGCGCCAGCAGACCGGCGGGGGTTTCGAACACCGGGGAGCTGTTTTTT | CASRPAGVSNTGELFF
- | TRBJ2-1 | - | TRBV2 | TGTGCCAGCAGTGACTTGGTGAATGAGCAGTTCTTC | CASSDLVNEQFF
- | TRBJ2-1 | - | TRBV7-3 | TGTGCCAGCAGCTTCGCGTCGGCATTAGGGTACAATGAGCAGTTCTTC | CASSFASALGYNEQFF
- | TRBJ2-2 | - | TRBV4-1 | TGCGCCAGCAGCCAATGGTTCGGCGGGGAGCTGTTTACCGGGGAGCTGTTTTTT | CASSQWFGGELFTGELFF
- | TRBJ2-2 | - | TRBV4-1 | TGCGCCAGCAGCCCGTCTCTGTCCGGGGAGCTGTTTTTT | CASSPSLSGELFF
- | TRBJ2-7 | TRBD1 | TRBV6-5 | TGTGCCAGCAGCCTGGGACAGGGCGGCTCCTACGAGCAGTACTTC | CASSLGQGGSYEQYF
- | TRBJ1-1 | - | TRBV27 | TGTGCCAGCAGTATATTTCCAGGGACTGAAGCTTTCTTT | CASSIFPGTEAFF
- | TRBJ1-2 | - | TRBV5-1 | TGCGCCAGCAGCTTCCCAGGGAGTAACTATGGCTACACCTTC | CASSFPGSNYGYTF
- | TRBJ2-7 | - | TRBV6-5 | TGTGCCAGCAGTTACTCGTTCGCGTACGAGCAGTACTTC | CASSYSFAYEQYF
- | TRBJ2-3 | TRBD1 | TRBV7-6 | TGTGCCAGCAGCCCTGGGGGCGACAGGGGGCCAGTATTTCTAGATACGCAGTATTTT | CASSPGGDRGPVFLDTQYF
- | TRBJ2-7 | TRBD2 | TRBV11-2 | TGTGCCAGCAGCTTAGGGTATTCCGGACTAGCGGGATTAGGCTACGAGCAGTACTTC | CASSLGYSGLAGLGYEQYF
once | TRBJ2-1 | - | TRBV7-9 | TGTGCCAGCAGCCCGGACAGCGTCAATGAGCAGTTCTTC | CASSPDSVNEQFF
- | TRBJ1-1 | TRBD1 | TRBV5-5 | TGTGCCAGCAGGGACAGGGTTGGCACTGAAGCTTTCTTT | CASRDRVGTEAFF